This entry lists 13 T cell receptor beta chains sequenced from one sample in a study of regulatory T cells in long-lasting Graves disease. Documented time point: persistent/refractory GD, antithyroid drugs over 5 years with positive TRAb. The TCR library was made from RNA extracted from PBMCs. Arm-PCR of CDR3 regions and iRepertoire HTBI primers were the basis on which TCR beta libraries were built. Via MiXCR, TCRdb re-called the multiplex PCR reads, giving one row per CDR3 protein. The table records 400,000 to 500,000 distinct CDR3 sequences, around 21% of them present only once. Source: peripheral blood mononuclear cells (PBMCs), taken when the disease was refractory, from a patient treated with antithyroid drugs. These receptors originate from a female donor with Graves disease.

This clonotype showed up just a few times. The rearrangement joins TRBV29-1 to TRBJ2-5; no firm D call. Germline loops: CDR1 SQVTM, CDR2 ANQGSEA. V was cut by 2 bases and J by 5 bases, with 12 bases left in between. The CDR3 is 13 amino acids. The CDR3 bases are TGCAGCGTTGAACTCCCCCCCGGGGAGACCCAGTACTTC. Protein product: CSVELPPGETQYF.

This clonotype was recorded a few times. The chain links TRBV30 to TRBJ2-7, with D perhaps matching TRBD1 (6 bases). Trimming cost V 0 bases and J 0 bases, with 9 bases left between them. The CDR3 has 14 amino acids. CDR1 and CDR2 (germline): GTSNPN, SVGIG (reference sequence). CDR3 loop: CAWSVRQASYEQYF. In DNA, the CDR3 is TGTGCCTGGAGTGTACGACAGGCCTCCTACGAGCAGTACTTC.

This clonotype showed up just a few times. J is TRBJ2-7 and V is TRBV30; TRBD2 agrees at 7 bases. After removal of 3 bases from V and 1 base from J, the junction contained 3 bases not matched to a gene. Germline V gives CDR1 GTSNPN, CDR2 SVGIG (reference sequence). CDR3 length equals 13 residues. The CDR3 sequence is CAWRGLRSYEQYF. CDR3 DNA sequence: TGTGCCTGGAGGGGACTACGATCCTACGAGCAGTACTTC.

At least ten counts were recorded for this clonotype. CDR3 amino acids: CSVEDETDGYTF. As DNA, the CDR3 is TGCAGCGTTGAAGACGAGACAGACGGCTACACCTTC. The rearrangement uses TRBV29-1 and TRBJ1-2, with D perhaps TRBD1 (5 bases). The CDR3 covers 12 residues. Germline-derived CDR1 and CDR2 are SQVTM and ANQGSEA. V was trimmed by 0 bases and J by 8 bases, leaving 10 bases between them.

The chain has TRBV7-2 and TRBJ2-7; D is ambiguous. Germline assignment: CDR1 SGHTA and CDR2 FQGNSA. V was cut by 5 bases and J by 1 base, with 15 bases left in between. The CDR3 spans 15 residues. This CDR3 is CASSPRISGSYEQYF. For the CDR3, the DNA is TGTGCCAGCAGCCCCCGAATATCTGGGTCCTACGAGCAGTACTTC.

The sample holds a few counts of this clonotype. V usage is TRBV24-1 and J usage is TRBJ2-7; 8 bases are shared with TRBD2. V lost 3 bases to trimming and J lost 2 bases; unmatched junction nucleotides: 5. This CDR3 region has 15 residues. Germline V lookup: CDR1 KGHDR, CDR2 SFDVKD. The CDR3 region has the DNA TGTGCCACCAGTGATGAGCGGGAGCCCCCCTACGAGCAGTACTTC. Translation gives CATSDEREPPYEQYF.

This chain uses TRBV5-1 with TRBJ2-5; TRBD2 matches at 12 bases. The CDR3 covers 20 residues. V lost 0 bases to trimming and J lost 5 bases; unmatched junction nucleotides: 17. From germline, CDR1 is SGHRS and CDR2 YFSETQ. The CDR3 loop is CASSLETGLAGGVEGETQYF. The CDR3 coding sequence is TGCGCCAGCAGCTTGGAAACGGGACTAGCGGGCGGTGTAGAAGGGGAGACCCAGTACTTC.

This clonotype occurred a few times. V and J are TRBV6-5 and TRBJ1-3, with no clear D. Germline V CDR1 and CDR2: MNHEY, SVGAGI. Trimming stripped 2 bases from V and 1 base from J, with 6 bases between. The CDR3 runs 14 residues. CDR3 DNA sequence: TGTGCCAGCAGTTACGGGGAATCTGGAAACACCATATATTTT. Protein product: CASSYGESGNTIYF.

This clonotype occurred many times. The chain recombines TRBV30 with TRBJ1-1, with D uncertain. Trimming removed 2 bases from V and 5 bases from J, with 9 bases in between. The CDR3 loop spans 12 amino acids. Germline CDR1 GTSNPN, CDR2 SVGIG (reference sequence). This CDR3 reads CAWSLLGTEAFF. The DNA for the CDR3 is TGTGCCTGGAGTCTGCTAGGGACTGAAGCTTTCTTT.

This clonotype was seen repeatedly, ten times or more. This chain uses TRBV27 with TRBJ1-4, with D unclear. CDR3 size: 15 residues. The germline V and J ends were trimmed by 5 bases and 0 bases, with 10 bases remaining between them. Germline assignment: CDR1 MNHEY and CDR2 SMNVEV (reference sequence). CDR3 coding DNA: TGTGCCAGCAGTCCCCCACTGCCAACTAATGAAAAACTGTTTTTT. Translated: CASSPPLPTNEKLFF.

This clonotype was picked up a small number of times. The chain couples TRBV6-2 or TRBV6-3 to TRBJ2-7; TRBD2 agrees at 8 bases. Germline V CDR1 and CDR2: MNHEY, SVGEGT. This CDR3 contains 15 residues. The junction had 11 bases not matched to a gene; V was cut back by 7 bases and J by 3 bases. The CDR3 spells CASTPIQRGIYEQYF. DNA of the CDR3: TGTGCCAGCACCCCTATCCAGCGGGGGATCTACGAGCAGTACTTC.

This clonotype was counted many times. The V call is TRBV29-1, the J call TRBJ2-7; D perhaps matches TRBD1 (5 bases). V shed 7 bases and J shed 0 bases, with 16 bases lying between them. Germline CDR1 reads SQVTM; CDR2 reads ANQGSEA. This CDR3 has 14 amino acids. CDR3 region: CSAMDKIFSYEQYF. In DNA form, the CDR3 reads TGCAGCGCTATGGACAAGATCTTCTCCTACGAGCAGTACTTC.

This clonotype was seen a handful of times. This rearrangement joins TRBV9 to TRBJ2-7, with 10 bases fitting TRBD1. Germline V gene lookup returns CDR1 SGDLS and CDR2 YYNGEE. The trim removed 3 bases at V and 4 bases at J, leaving 4 bases unmatched. The CDR3 spans 14 residues. The CDR3 reads CASSAGQGFYEQYF. The CDR3 nucleotides are TGTGCCAGCAGCGCGGGACAGGGGTTTTACGAGCAGTACTTC. Drawing the rest from reference TRBV9 and TRBJ2-7, the complete variable domain is DSGVTQTPKHLITATGQRVTLRCSPRSGDLSVYWYQQSLDQGLQFLIQYYNGEERAKGNILERFSAQQFPDLHSELNLSSLELGDSALYFCASSAGQGFYEQYFGPGTRLTVT.